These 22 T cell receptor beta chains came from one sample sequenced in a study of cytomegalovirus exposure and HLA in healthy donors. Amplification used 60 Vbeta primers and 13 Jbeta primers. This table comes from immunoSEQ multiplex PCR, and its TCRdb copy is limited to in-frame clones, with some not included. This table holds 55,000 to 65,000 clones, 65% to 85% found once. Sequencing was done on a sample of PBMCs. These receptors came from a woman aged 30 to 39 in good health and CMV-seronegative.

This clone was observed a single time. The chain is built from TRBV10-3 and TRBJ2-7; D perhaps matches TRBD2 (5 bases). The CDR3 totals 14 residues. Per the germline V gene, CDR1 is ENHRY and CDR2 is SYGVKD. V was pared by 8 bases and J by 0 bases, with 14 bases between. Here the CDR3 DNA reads TGTGCCATCGCTCGGACTCCCAGCTCCTACGAGCAGTACTTC. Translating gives CAIARTPSSYEQYF.

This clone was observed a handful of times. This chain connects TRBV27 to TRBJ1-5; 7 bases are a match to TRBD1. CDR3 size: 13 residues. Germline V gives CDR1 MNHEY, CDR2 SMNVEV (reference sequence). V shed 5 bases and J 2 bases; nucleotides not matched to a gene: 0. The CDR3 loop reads CASSQGGNQPQHF. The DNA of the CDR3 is TGTGCCAGCAGTCAGGGGGGCAATCAGCCCCAGCATTTT.

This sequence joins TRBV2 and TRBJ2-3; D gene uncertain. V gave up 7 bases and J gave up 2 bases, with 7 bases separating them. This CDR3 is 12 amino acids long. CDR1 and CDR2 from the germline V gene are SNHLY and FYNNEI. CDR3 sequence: CASTTATDTQYF. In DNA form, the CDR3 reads TGTGCCAGCACAACAGCCACAGATACGCAGTATTTT.

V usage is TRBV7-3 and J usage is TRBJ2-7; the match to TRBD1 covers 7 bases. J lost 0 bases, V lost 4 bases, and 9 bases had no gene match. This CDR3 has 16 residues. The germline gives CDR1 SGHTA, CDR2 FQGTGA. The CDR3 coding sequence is TGTGCCAGCAGCTCACGACAGGGCTGTTTCTCCTACGAGCAGTACGTC. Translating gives CASSSRQGCFSYEQYV.

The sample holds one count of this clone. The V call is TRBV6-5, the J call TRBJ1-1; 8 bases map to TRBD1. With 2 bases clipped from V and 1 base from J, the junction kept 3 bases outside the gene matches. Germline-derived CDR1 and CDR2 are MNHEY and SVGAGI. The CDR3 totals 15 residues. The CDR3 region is CASSYGDRGNTEAFF. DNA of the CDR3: TGTGCCAGCAGTTACGGCGACAGGGGGAACACTGAAGCTTTCTTT.

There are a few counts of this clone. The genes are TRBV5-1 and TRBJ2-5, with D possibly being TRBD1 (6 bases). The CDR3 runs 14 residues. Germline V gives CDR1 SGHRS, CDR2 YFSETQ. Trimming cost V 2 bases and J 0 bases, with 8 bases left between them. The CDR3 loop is CASSFWTDQETQYF. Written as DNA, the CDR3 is TGCGCCAGCAGCTTTTGGACAGACCAAGAGACCCAGTACTTC.

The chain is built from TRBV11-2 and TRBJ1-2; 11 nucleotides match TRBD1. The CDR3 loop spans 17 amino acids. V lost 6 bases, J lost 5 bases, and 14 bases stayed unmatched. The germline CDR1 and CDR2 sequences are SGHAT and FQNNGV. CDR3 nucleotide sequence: TGTGCCAGCAGTCTACAGGACAGGGGGCTGGGGGGGTATGGCTACACCTTC. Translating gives CASSLQDRGLGGYGYTF.

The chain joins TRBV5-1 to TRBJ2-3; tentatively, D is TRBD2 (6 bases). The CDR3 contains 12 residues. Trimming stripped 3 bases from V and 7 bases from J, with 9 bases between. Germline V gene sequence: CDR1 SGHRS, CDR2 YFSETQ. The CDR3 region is CASSSGLNTQYF. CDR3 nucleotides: TGCGCCAGCAGCTCTGGACTAAATACGCAGTATTTT.

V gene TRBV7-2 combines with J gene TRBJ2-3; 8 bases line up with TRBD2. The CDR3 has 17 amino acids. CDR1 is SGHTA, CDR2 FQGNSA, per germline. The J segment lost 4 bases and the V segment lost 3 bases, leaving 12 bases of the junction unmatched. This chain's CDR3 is CASSFPGSGSQPDTQYF. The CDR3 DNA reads TGTGCCAGCAGCTTCCCGGGGAGCGGGAGTCAGCCAGATACGCAGTATTTT.

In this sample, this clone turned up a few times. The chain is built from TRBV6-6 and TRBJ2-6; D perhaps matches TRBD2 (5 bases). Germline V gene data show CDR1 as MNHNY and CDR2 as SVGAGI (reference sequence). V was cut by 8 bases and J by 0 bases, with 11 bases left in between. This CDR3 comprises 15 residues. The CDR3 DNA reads TGTGCCAGCGGCCGAGGGAGCTCTGGGGCCAACGTCCTGACTTTC. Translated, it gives CASGRGSSGANVLTF.

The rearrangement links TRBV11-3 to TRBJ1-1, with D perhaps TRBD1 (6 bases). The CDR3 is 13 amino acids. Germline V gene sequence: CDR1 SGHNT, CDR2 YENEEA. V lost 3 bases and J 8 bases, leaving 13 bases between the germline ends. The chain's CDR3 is CASSFVMGQEAFF. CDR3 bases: TGTGCCAGCAGCTTCGTCATGGGACAAGAAGCTTTCTTT.

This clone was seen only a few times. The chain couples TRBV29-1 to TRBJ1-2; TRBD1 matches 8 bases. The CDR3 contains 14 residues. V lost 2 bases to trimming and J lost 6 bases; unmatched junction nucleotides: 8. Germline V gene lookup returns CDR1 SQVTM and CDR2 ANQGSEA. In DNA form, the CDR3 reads TGCAGCGTTGAACCAGGGCAGGGGGCAAATGGCTACACCTTC. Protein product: CSVEPGQGANGYTF.

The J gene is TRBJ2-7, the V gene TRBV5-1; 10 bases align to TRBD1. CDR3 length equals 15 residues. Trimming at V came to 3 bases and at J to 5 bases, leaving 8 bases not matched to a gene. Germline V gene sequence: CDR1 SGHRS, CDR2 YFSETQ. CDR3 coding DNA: TGCGCCAGCAGCTCCCGATCGACAGGGGGCAACGAGCAGTACTTC. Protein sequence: CASSSRSTGGNEQYF.

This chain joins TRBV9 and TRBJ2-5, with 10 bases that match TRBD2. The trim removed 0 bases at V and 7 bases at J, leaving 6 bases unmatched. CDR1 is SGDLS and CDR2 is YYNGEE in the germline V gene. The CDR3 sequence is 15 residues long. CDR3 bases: TGTGCCAGCAGCGTAGTAGCGGGGGGCTCCGGGACCCAGTACTTC. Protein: CASSVVAGGSGTQYF.

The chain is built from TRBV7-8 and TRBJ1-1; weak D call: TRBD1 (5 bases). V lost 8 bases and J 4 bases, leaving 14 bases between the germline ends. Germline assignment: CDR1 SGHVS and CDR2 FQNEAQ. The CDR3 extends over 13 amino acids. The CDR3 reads CASFLGEATEAFF. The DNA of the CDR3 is TGTGCCAGCTTCTTGGGGGAGGCCACTGAAGCTTTCTTT.

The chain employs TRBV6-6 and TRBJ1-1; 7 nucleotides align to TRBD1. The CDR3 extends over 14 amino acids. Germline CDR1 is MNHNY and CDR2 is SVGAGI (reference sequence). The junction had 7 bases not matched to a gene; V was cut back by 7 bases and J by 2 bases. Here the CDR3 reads CASTPTGQNTEAFF. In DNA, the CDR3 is TGTGCCAGCACTCCGACAGGGCAAAACACTGAAGCTTTCTTT.

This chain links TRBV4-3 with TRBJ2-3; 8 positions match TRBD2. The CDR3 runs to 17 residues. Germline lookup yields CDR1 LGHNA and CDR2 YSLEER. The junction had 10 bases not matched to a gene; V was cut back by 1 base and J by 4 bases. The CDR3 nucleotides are TGCGCCAGCAGCCAAGTAGGGAGCGGGAGTAAACCAGATACGCAGTATTTT. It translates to CASSQVGSGSKPDTQYF.

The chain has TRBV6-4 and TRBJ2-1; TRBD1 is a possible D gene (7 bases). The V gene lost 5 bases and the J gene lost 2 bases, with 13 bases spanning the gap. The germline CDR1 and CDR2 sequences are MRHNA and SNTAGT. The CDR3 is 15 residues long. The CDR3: CASSIQGEAYNEQFF. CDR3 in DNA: TGTGCCAGCAGTATCCAGGGGGAGGCCTACAATGAGCAGTTCTTC.

The CDR3 DNA sequence: TGTGCCAGCAGTGCAGGGTTCTATGGCTACACCTTC. It specifies CASSAGFYGYTF. The gene calls are TRBV5-4 and TRBJ1-2, with a tentative D call TRBD1 (5 bases). Trimming shortened V by 5 bases and J by 4 bases, and 9 bases separated the two germline ends. CDR1 and CDR2 (germline): SGHNT, YYREEE (reference sequence). The CDR3 is 12 amino acids. Variable domain in full (rest from reference TRBV5-4 and TRBJ1-2): ETGVTQSPTHLIKTRGQQVTLRCSSQSGHNTVSWYQQALGQGPQFIFQYYREEENGRGNFPPRFSGLQFPNYSSELNVNALELDDSALYLCASSAGFYGYTFGSGTRLTVV.

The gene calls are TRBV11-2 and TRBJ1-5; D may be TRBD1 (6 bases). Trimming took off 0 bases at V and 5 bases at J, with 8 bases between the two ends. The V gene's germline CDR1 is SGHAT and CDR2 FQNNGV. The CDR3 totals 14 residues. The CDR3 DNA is TGTGCCAGCAGCTTAGATTCAGGGGATCAGCCCCAGCATTTT. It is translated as CASSLDSGDQPQHF.

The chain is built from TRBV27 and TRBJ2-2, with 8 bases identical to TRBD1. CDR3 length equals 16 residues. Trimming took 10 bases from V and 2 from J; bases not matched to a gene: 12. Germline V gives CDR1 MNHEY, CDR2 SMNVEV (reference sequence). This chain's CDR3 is CAIQGARDRNTGELFF. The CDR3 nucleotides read TGTGCCATTCAGGGGGCTAGAGATCGAAACACCGGGGAGCTGTTTTTT.

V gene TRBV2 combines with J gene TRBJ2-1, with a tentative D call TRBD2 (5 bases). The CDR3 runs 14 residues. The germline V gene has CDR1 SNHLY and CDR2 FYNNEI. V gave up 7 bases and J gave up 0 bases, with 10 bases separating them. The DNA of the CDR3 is TGTGCCAGCAAGAGGGAGAGCTCCTACAATGAGCAGTTCTTC. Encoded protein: CASKRESSYNEQFF.